The clone carrying this TCR beta chain was seen repeatedly, ten times or more. Antigen specificity is unknown. CDR3-region Arm-PCR and iRepertoire HTBI primers produced the TCR beta libraries. TCRdb re-derived calls from the multiplex PCR reads in MiXCR, one entry per CDR3 protein. This table has fewer than 650,000 distinct CDR3 sequences, roughly a sixth appearing once. Time point reported: newly diagnosed GD, antithyroid drugs for less than 3 months. The TCR library used RNA extracted from PBMCs. The data originate from a study of regulatory T cells in long-lasting Graves disease. Study findings and constraints: With a small sample size, accuracy may have been reduced. Persistent disease exhibited a predilection for TRBV28, TRBJ1-2 and TRBJ2-5.

The CDR3 contains 14 residues. The germline CDR1 and CDR2 sequences are MNHEY and SMNVEV (reference sequence). J was trimmed by 7 bases and V by 7 bases; bases with no gene match: 8. This sample also belongs to another study, concerning T cells in Graves' hyperthyroidism and ophthalmopathy. That source adds: Model predictions of ophthalmopathy came a median about six months before onset.

The chain is built from TRBV27 and TRBJ2-7; TRBD1 aligns across 12 bases. Sequencing used peripheral blood mononuclear cells (PBMCs), obtained at new diagnosis, from a patient treated with antithyroid drugs. The origin of this receptor is a man aged 18-30 years with Graves disease. The CDR3 coding sequence is TGTGCCAGCACGGCGGGACAGGGGGCTCGGGAGCAGTACTTC. Residues: CASTAGQGAREQYF.